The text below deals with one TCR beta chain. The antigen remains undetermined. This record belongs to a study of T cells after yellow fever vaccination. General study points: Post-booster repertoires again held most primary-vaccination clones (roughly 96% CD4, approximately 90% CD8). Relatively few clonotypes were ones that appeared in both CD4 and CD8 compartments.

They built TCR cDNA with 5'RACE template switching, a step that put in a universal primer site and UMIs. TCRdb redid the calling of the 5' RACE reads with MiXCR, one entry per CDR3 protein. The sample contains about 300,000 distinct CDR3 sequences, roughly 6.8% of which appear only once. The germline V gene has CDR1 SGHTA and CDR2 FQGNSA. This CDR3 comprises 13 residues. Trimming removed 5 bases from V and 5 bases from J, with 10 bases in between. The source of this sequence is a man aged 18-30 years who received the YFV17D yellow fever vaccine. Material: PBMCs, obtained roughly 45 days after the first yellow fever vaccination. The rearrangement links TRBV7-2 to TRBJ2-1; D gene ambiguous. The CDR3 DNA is TGTGCCAGCAGCCGAGCGAGCAACAATGAGCAGTTCTTC. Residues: CASSRASNNEQFF.